The 17 T cell receptor beta chains listed next were all sequenced from one sample in a study of cytomegalovirus exposure and HLA in healthy donors. PCR amplification relied on 60 Vbeta primers (plus 13 Jbeta primers). Generated by immunoSEQ multiplex PCR, the TCRdb table keeps only in-frame clones and is missing some. The repertoire consists of about 140,000 clones, with roughly 85% occurring once and the leading ten covering approximately 1.5%. The specimen sequenced was PBMCs. The source is a woman aged 30 to 39 in good health and CMV-seronegative.

The V call is TRBV2, the J call TRBJ1-6, with 11 bases lining up with TRBD1. V lost 7 bases, J lost 9 bases, and 8 bases stayed unmatched. The CDR3 loop spans 15 amino acids. CDR1 and CDR2 from the germline V gene are SNHLY and FYNNEI. CDR3 nucleotides: TGTGCCAGCACCCTTTTGGGACAGGGGGGTTCACCCCTCCACTTT. Protein: CASTLLGQGGSPLHF.

The CDR3 spells CASGGEATYEQYF. CDR3 in DNA: TGCGCCAGCGGGGGGGAGGCAACCTACGAGCAGTACTTC. V usage is TRBV5-1 and J usage is TRBJ2-7; 7 bases line up with TRBD2. Germline V gene data show CDR1 as SGHRS and CDR2 as YFSETQ. V trimming: 7 bases; J trimming: 2 bases; junction bases outside the gene matches: 6. CDR3 length equals 13 residues.

The rearrangement links TRBV27 to TRBJ2-3; D is perhaps TRBD1 (6 bases). The CDR3 runs 15 residues. V was cut by 4 bases and J by 1 base, with 12 bases left in between. Germline V gene data show CDR1 as MNHEY and CDR2 as SMNVEV (reference sequence). CDR3 sequence: CASSSPRTGTDTQYF. The CDR3 DNA reads TGTGCCAGCAGTTCTCCCCGGACAGGCACAGATACGCAGTATTTT.

The chain employs TRBV2 and TRBJ1-1, with TRBD1 matching 10 bases. The ends lost 5 bases at V and 5 bases at J; junction bases unmatched: 5. CDR1 and CDR2 from the germline V gene are SNHLY and FYNNEI. This CDR3 contains 14 residues. The CDR3 loop reads CASSKDRGDTEAFF. For the CDR3, the DNA is TGTGCCAGCAGTAAGGACAGGGGGGATACTGAAGCTTTCTTT.

V gene TRBV29-1 combines with J gene TRBJ1-1; 8 bases are shared with TRBD1. This CDR3 spans 13 amino acids. V was pared by 6 bases and J by 4 bases, with 7 bases of the junction left unmatched. Per germline, CDR1 SQVTM and CDR2 ANQGSEA. CDR3 region: CSVGQGLITEAFF. The CDR3 DNA is TGCAGCGTCGGACAGGGTTTGATCACTGAAGCTTTCTTT. The full variable domain, completed using reference TRBV29-1 and TRBJ1-1, is SAVISQKPSRDICQRGTSLTIQCQVDSQVTMMFWYRQQPGQSLTLIATANQGSEATYESGFVIDKFPISRPNLTFSTLTVSNMSPEDSSIYLCSVGQGLITEAFFGQGTRLTVV.

The chain carries TRBV7-3 and TRBJ2-1, with TRBD2 identical over 9 bases. Germline V gene sequence: CDR1 SGHTA, CDR2 FQGTGA. The V gene end was trimmed by 5 bases and the J gene end by 6 bases; junction bases not matched to a gene: 8. The CDR3 sequence is 15 residues long. In DNA, the CDR3 is TGTGCCAGCAGCCCGGGTAGCGGGGGACCCAATGAGCAGTTCTTC. Residues: CASSPGSGGPNEQFF.

This clone was recorded a few times. V gene TRBV4-1 combines with J gene TRBJ1-2, with 8 bases lining up with TRBD1. Trimming cost V 3 bases and J 7 bases; bases outside gene matches: 13. The germline V gene encodes CDR1 MGHRA and CDR2 YSYEKL. The CDR3 is 16 amino acids. Here the CDR3 reads CASSHGRGLRSGGYTF. CDR3 nucleotide sequence: TGCGCCAGCAGCCACGGCAGGGGGCTTCGTAGTGGTGGCTACACCTTC.

The chain joins TRBV14 to TRBJ2-2; 10 bases fit TRBD1. The ends lost 8 bases at V and 6 bases at J; junction bases unmatched: 6. Germline lookup yields CDR1 SGHDN and CDR2 FVKESK. This CDR3 is built from 14 residues. CDR3 sequence reads: CASADRGRSGELFF. The CDR3 DNA follows: TGTGCCAGCGCCGACAGGGGGCGATCCGGGGAGCTGTTTTTT.

This chain uses TRBV9 with TRBJ1-3, with 8 bases identical to TRBD1. Germline CDR1 SGDLS, CDR2 YYNGEE. This CDR3 has 19 amino acids. V shed 4 bases, J shed 0 bases, and the junction held 15 bases outside the gene matches. The CDR3 nucleotides read TGTGCCAGCAGCCCCAGAGGTCGGACAGGGCTTCACTCTGGAAACACCATATATTTT. This sequence encodes CASSPRGRTGLHSGNTIYF.

The chain has TRBV7-9 and TRBJ1-2; 9 bases are shared with TRBD1. Germline V gives CDR1 SEHNR, CDR2 FQNEAQ (reference sequence). Trimming cost V 5 bases and J 4 bases; bases outside gene matches: 11. The CDR3 has 16 amino acids. The CDR3 DNA is TGTGCCAGCAGCCGCACAGGGGGCGTATCAAGCTATGGCTACACCTTC. As protein: CASSRTGGVSSYGYTF.

The V call is TRBV28, the J call TRBJ1-6; D is uncertain. Between the trimmed V and J ends, which lost 6 bases and 7 bases, there was a span of 7 bases. The CDR3 loop spans 12 amino acids. Germline assignment: CDR1 MDHEN and CDR2 SYDVKM. Here the CDR3 DNA reads TGTGCCAGCAGCATACAGAATTCACCCCTCCACTTT. Translated, it gives CASSIQNSPLHF. The variable domain in full, completed from reference TRBV28 and TRBJ1-6, reads DVKVTQSSRYLVKRTGEKVFLECVQDMDHENMFWYRQDPGLGLRLIYFSYDVKMKEKGDIPEGYSVSREKKERFSLILESASTNQTSMYLCASSIQNSPLHFGNGTRLTVT.

The chain carries TRBV5-1 and TRBJ1-4, with TRBD1 matching over 7 bases. Trimming at V came to 2 bases and at J to 4 bases, leaving 8 bases not matched to a gene. The CDR3 is 16 amino acids. The germline V gene has CDR1 SGHRS and CDR2 YFSETQ. In DNA form, the CDR3 reads TGCGCCAGCAGCTTAGGACAGGCGGGGGGTAATGAAAAACTGTTTTTT. The encoded protein is CASSLGQAGGNEKLFF. Full variable domain (outside the CDR3, taken from reference TRBV5-1 and TRBJ1-4): KAGVTQTPRYLIKTRGQQVTLSCSPISGHRSVSWYQQTPGQGLQFLFEYFSETQRNKGNFPGRFSGRQFSNSRSEMNVSTLELGDSALYLCASSLGQAGGNEKLFFGSGTQLSVL.

The chain recombines TRBV5-6 with TRBJ1-5; 11 bases are a match to TRBD1. Unmatched junction bases numbered 2, after V lost 4 bases and J lost 5 bases. CDR3 length: 14 residues. Germline CDR1 and CDR2: SGHDT and YYEEEE. The CDR3: CASSMGQGDQPQHF. In nucleotides, the CDR3 is TGTGCCAGCAGCATGGGACAGGGGGATCAGCCCCAGCATTTT.

This sequence joins TRBV13 and TRBJ2-7; 8 bases fit TRBD1. The CDR3 sequence is 15 residues long. The ends lost 5 bases at V and 5 bases at J; junction bases unmatched: 11. Per the germline V gene, CDR1 is PRHDT and CDR2 is FYEKMQ (reference sequence). The CDR3 nucleotides read TGTGCCAGCAGCCCCGGACAGGGAGGCCACAACGAGCAGTACTTC. It yields the protein CASSPGQGGHNEQYF.

The CDR3: CASSVGTSPDTQYF. The DNA for the CDR3 is TGCGCCAGCAGTGTAGGAACTAGTCCAGATACGCAGTATTTT. The chain employs TRBV10-1 and TRBJ2-3, with TRBD2 as a possible D gene (5 bases). The CDR3 contains 14 residues. V lost 4 bases, J lost 4 bases, and 12 bases lay in between. Germline V lookup: CDR1 WNHNN, CDR2 SYGVQD (reference sequence).

The rearrangement uses TRBV6-1 and TRBJ1-1, with no clear D. This CDR3 is built from 13 residues. The germline V gene has CDR1 MNHNS and CDR2 SASEGT. V gave up 4 bases and J gave up 6 bases, with 12 bases separating them. The CDR3 DNA reads TGTGCCAGCAGTGCTCTGTATGGCTCTGAAGCTTTCTTT. This translates into CASSALYGSEAFF.

In the case of this clone: Other DNA sequences within the sample encode an identical CDR3. The chain has TRBV6-5 and TRBJ1-1, with D unresolved. Germline V gives CDR1 MNHEY, CDR2 SVGAGI. Trimming cost V 0 bases and J 2 bases, with 4 bases left between them. The CDR3 covers 13 residues. CDR3 in DNA: TGTGCCAGCAGTTACTCGGCTAACACTGAAGCTTTCTTT. It encodes CASSYSANTEAFF.